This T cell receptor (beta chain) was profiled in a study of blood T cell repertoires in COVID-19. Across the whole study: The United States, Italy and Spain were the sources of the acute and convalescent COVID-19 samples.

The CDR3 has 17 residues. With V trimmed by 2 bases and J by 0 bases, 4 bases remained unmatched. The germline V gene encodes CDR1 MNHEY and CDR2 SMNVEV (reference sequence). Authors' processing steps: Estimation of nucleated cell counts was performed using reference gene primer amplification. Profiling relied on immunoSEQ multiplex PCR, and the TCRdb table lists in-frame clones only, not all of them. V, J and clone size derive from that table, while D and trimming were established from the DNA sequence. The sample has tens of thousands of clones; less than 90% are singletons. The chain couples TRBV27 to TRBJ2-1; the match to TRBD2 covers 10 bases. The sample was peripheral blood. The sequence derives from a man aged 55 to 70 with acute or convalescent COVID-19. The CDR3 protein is CASSLTAGGSSYNEQFF. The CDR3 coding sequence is TGTGCCAGCAGTTTAACAGCGGGAGGGAGCTCCTACAATGAGCAGTTCTTC.